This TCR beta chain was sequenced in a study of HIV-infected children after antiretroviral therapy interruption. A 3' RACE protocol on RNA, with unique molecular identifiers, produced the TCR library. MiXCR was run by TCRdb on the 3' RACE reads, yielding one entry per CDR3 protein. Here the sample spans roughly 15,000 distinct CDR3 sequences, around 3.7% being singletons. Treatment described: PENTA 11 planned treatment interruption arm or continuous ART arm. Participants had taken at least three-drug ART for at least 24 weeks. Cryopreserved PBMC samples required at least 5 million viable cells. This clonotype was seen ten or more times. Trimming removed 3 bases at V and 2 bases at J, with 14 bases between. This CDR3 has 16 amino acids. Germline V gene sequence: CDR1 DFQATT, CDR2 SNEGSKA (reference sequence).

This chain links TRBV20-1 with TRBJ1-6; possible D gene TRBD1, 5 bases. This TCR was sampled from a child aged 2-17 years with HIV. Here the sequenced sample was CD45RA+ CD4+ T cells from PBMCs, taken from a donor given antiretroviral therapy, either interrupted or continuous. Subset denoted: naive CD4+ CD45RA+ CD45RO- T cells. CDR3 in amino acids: CSARGTRSAYNSPLHF. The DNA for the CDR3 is TGCAGTGCTAGGGGGACCCGGTCCGCCTATAATTCACCCCTCCACTTT.